This TCR beta chain was identified during a study of blood T cell repertoires in COVID-19. At the level of the study: Acute and convalescent COVID-19 samples came from the United States, Italy and Spain. In each case, the material was cDNA or gDNA derived from T cells, B-cell-depleted T cells, or PBMCs.

Per the authors' pipeline: Estimation of nucleated cell counts relied on the amplification of reference gene primers. The data were produced by immunoSEQ multiplex PCR, yet TCRdb's version contains in-frame clones alone and is incomplete. That table gives V, J and clone size, and the DNA gave D and trimming. The sample records around 15,000 clones, under 95% being singletons. This clone was counted once. The V gene's germline CDR1 is SEHNR and CDR2 FQNEAQ (reference sequence). This CDR3 is 14 amino acids long. The V end lost 5 bases, the J end lost 0 bases, and 9 bases lay between the germline ends. The gene calls are TRBV7-9 and TRBJ2-3, with D possibly being TRBD1 (5 bases). The sequenced sample was peripheral blood. This TCR was recovered from a man in his fifties or sixties with active COVID-19. This CDR3 reads CASSLTGSTDTQYF. CDR3 DNA sequence: TGTGCCAGCAGCCTTACAGGTAGCACAGATACGCAGTATTTT. Complete variable domain (other parts from reference TRBV7-9 and TRBJ2-3): DTGVSQNPRHKITKRGQNVTFRCDPISEHNRLYWYRQTLGQGPEFLTYFQNEAQLEKSRLLSDRFSAERPKGSFSTLEIQRTEQGDSAMYLCASSLTGSTDTQYFGPGTRLTVL.